The next 23 T cell receptor beta chains were all read from a single sample in a study of beta chain features in type 1 diabetes. General study points: The study found moderately but significantly shorter TCRB CDR3s in all four CD4+ subsets of Type 1 diabetes patients.

Antigens for these TCRs are unknown. Sequenced material consisted of expressed TCRB transcripts (all of the isolated RNA was reverse transcribed). The protocol was immunoSEQ multiplex PCR, while the TCRdb copy is restricted to in-frame clones and leaves out a portion. The sample records approximately 730,000 clones, roughly 13% being singletons. Material for sequencing was naive CD4+ T cells from blood. These receptors originate from a man between 18 and 35 years old with type 1 diabetes.

The genes are TRBV5-4 and TRBJ2-1; D perhaps matches TRBD2 (6 bases). CDR3 length: 14 amino acids. Germline assignment: CDR1 SGHNT and CDR2 YYREEE (reference sequence). The V end lost 4 bases, the J end lost 13 bases, and 21 bases lay between the germline ends. In DNA form, the CDR3 reads TGTGCCAGCAGCACCACACACTTACCGGGACTTCAGTTCTTC. This sequence encodes CASSTTHLPGLQFF.

The V and J genes are TRBV30 and TRBJ2-1, with D perhaps TRBD2 (5 bases). Germline V gene lookup returns CDR1 GTSNPN and CDR2 SVGIG (reference sequence). This CDR3 region has 11 residues. Trimming shortened V by 0 bases and J by 12 bases, and 9 bases separated the two germline ends. In nucleotides, the CDR3 is TGTGCCTGGAGTGTAAGTGAGGGGCAGTTCTTC. Protein: CAWSVSEGQFF.

This clone was picked up a small number of times. The chain couples TRBV7-9 to TRBJ1-1; D remains ambiguous. Trimming cost V 8 bases and J 3 bases, with 19 bases left between them. The germline gives CDR1 SEHNR, CDR2 FQNEAQ (reference sequence). The CDR3 sequence is 15 residues long. The CDR3 DNA reads as TGTGCCAGCCAAATTAGCGGCCAAACGGACACTGAAGCTTTCTTT. Amino acid sequence: CASQISGQTDTEAFF.

The rearrangement links TRBV7-2 to TRBJ2-2; 8 bases match TRBD1. Germline lookup yields CDR1 SGHTA and CDR2 FQGNSA. There are 16 residues in the CDR3. With V trimmed by 1 base and J by 1 base, 2 bases remained unmatched. CDR3 loop: CASSLGGTGNTGELFF. CDR3 nucleotide sequence: TGTGCCAGCAGCTTAGGCGGGACAGGGAACACCGGGGAGCTGTTTTTT. Variable domain in full (rest from reference TRBV7-2 and TRBJ2-2): GAGVSQSPSNKVTEKGKDVELRCDPISGHTALYWYRQSLGQGLEFLIYFQGNSAPDKSGLPSDRFSAERTGGSVSTLTIQRTQQEDSAVYLCASSLGGTGNTGELFFGEGSRLTVL.

This clone was seen a few times. This rearrangement joins TRBV30 to TRBJ2-5; TRBD2 matches at 8 bases. Looked up from germline, CDR1 is GTSNPN and CDR2 is SVGIG (reference sequence). The junction had 5 bases not matched to a gene; V was cut back by 3 bases and J by 2 bases. The CDR3 spans 14 residues. DNA for the CDR3: TGTGCCTGGAGGCGGGGGGACCTACAAGAGACCCAGTACTTC. As protein: CAWRRGDLQETQYF. The variable domain in full, with the rest retrieved from reference TRBV30 and TRBJ2-5, is SQTIHQWPATLVQPVGSPLSLECTVEGTSNPNLYWYRQAAGRGLQLLFYSVGIGQISSEVPQNLSASRPQDRQFILSSKKLLLSDSGFYLCAWRRGDLQETQYFGPGTRLLVL.

In this sample, this clone turned up a few times. This chain links TRBV15 with TRBJ1-2; 11 nucleotides align to TRBD1. V lost 5 bases, J lost 3 bases, and 11 bases stayed unmatched. Germline assignment: CDR1 LNHNV and CDR2 YYDKDF (reference sequence). This CDR3 is built from 17 residues. CDR3 region: CATSRGTGGVVDYGYTF. For the CDR3, the DNA is TGTGCCACCAGCCGCGGGACAGGGGGTGTTGTGGACTATGGCTACACCTTC.

The J gene is TRBJ2-7, the V gene TRBV10-3, with 9 bases aligning to TRBD1. J gave up 4 bases and V 10 bases, and 14 bases lay outside the gene matches. This CDR3 region has 15 residues. The V gene's germline CDR1 is ENHRY and CDR2 SYGVKD. CDR3 sequence (DNA): TGTGCCAGCAGGATGACCGGGACAGGGCCGTACGAGCAGTACTTC. Translation: CASRMTGTGPYEQYF.

V gene TRBV27 combines with J gene TRBJ1-6; D perhaps matches TRBD1 (5 bases). The V end lost 1 base, the J end lost 13 bases, and 11 bases lay between the germline ends. The CDR3 length is 13 residues. CDR1 is MNHEY and CDR2 is SMNVEV in the germline V gene (reference sequence). The CDR3 DNA is TGTGCCAGCAGTTTATTGGGTGAGGGGCCCCTCCACTTT. Protein: CASSLLGEGPLHF.

Only a few counts were recorded for this clone. V and J are TRBV30 and TRBJ1-1; D call uncertain. V lost 6 bases and J lost 5, with 16 bases in between. This CDR3 spans 13 amino acids. Per germline, CDR1 GTSNPN and CDR2 SVGIG (reference sequence). The CDR3 sequence is CACNPVAGTEAFF. The CDR3 DNA reads TGTGCCTGTAATCCGGTTGCGGGGACTGAAGCTTTCTTT. Full variable domain (remainder filled in from reference TRBV30 and TRBJ1-1): SQTIHQWPATLVQPVGSPLSLECTVEGTSNPNLYWYRQAAGRGLQLLFYSVGIGQISSEVPQNLSASRPQDRQFILSSKKLLLSDSGFYLCACNPVAGTEAFFGQGTRLTVV.

This chain links TRBV7-3 with TRBJ2-2, with 7 bases fitting TRBD2. CDR1 and CDR2 (germline): SGHTA, FQGTGA. V lost 0 bases and J lost 0; bases outside the gene matches: 4. The CDR3 extends over 17 amino acids. CDR3 coding DNA: TGTGCCAGCAGCTTAACGCCAGGACTAGCGAACACCGGGGAGCTGTTTTTT. It specifies CASSLTPGLANTGELFF.

This clone was seen more than once but under ten times. The chain recombines TRBV6-5 with TRBJ1-1; D may be TRBD1 (5 bases). The CDR3 runs 14 residues. V lost 0 bases, J lost 5 bases, and 10 bases lay in between. Germline lookup yields CDR1 MNHEY and CDR2 SVGAGI. The CDR3 nucleotides read TGTGCCAGCAGTTACTCGGCGGGGCAAACTGAAGCTTTCTTT. Translation gives CASSYSAGQTEAFF.

This clone has a handful of counts. V is TRBV9 and J is TRBJ2-7; TRBD1 matches 7 bases. Looked up from germline, CDR1 is SGDLS and CDR2 is YYNGEE. V lost 4 bases and J lost 2; bases outside the gene matches: 9. CDR3 length: 15 residues. CDR3 in amino acids: CASSLGAGGTYEQYF. CDR3 coding DNA: TGTGCCAGCAGCCTCGGGGCAGGGGGAACCTACGAGCAGTACTTC.

This clone was picked up a small number of times. The chain is built from TRBV30 and TRBJ1-5, with a possible D match to TRBD1 (6 bases). The V end lost 3 bases, the J end lost 5 bases, and 14 bases lay between the germline ends. Germline values: CDR1 GTSNPN, CDR2 SVGIG (reference sequence). The CDR3 sequence is 14 residues long. The CDR3: CAWSHREGHQPQHF. The CDR3 bases are TGTGCCTGGAGCCACAGGGAGGGCCATCAGCCCCAGCATTTT. The full variable domain, rest sourced from reference TRBV30 and TRBJ1-5, is SQTIHQWPATLVQPVGSPLSLECTVEGTSNPNLYWYRQAAGRGLQLLFYSVGIGQISSEVPQNLSASRPQDRQFILSSKKLLLSDSGFYLCAWSHREGHQPQHFGDGTRLSIL.

The sample holds a few counts of this clone. The V gene is TRBV5-6, the J gene TRBJ1-6, with 7 bases aligning to TRBD1. The CDR3 totals 13 residues. Germline loops: CDR1 SGHDT, CDR2 YYEEEE. J lost 14 bases, V lost 2 bases, and 7 bases had no gene match. The CDR3 reads CASSLERGQALHF. The CDR3 bases are TGTGCCAGCAGCTTAGAGAGGGGGCAGGCCCTCCACTTT.

The table lists this clone with a few counts. The germline gene is not matched at one end of the junction; a read error may be the cause. The CDR3 DNA follows: TGCAGCGTCTCAAAGGGGGGTAGCGATCAGCCCCAGCATTTT. It yields the protein CSVSKGGSDQPQHF. This chain connects TRBV29-1 to TRBJ1-5, with a tentative D call TRBD1 (6 bases). Germline loops: CDR1 SQVTM, CDR2 ANQGSEA. The CDR3 is 14 amino acids.

This clone was detected only a few times. The V and J genes are TRBV6-1 and TRBJ2-5; 9 bases agree with TRBD2. CDR1 is MNHNS and CDR2 is SASEGT in the germline V gene. Trimming cost V 0 bases and J 5 bases; bases outside gene matches: 4. The CDR3 runs to 15 residues. The CDR3 region is CASSEAWTSAETQYF. The CDR3 DNA reads as TGTGCCAGCAGTGAAGCCTGGACTAGCGCGGAGACCCAGTACTTC.

This clone turned up a few times. The rearrangement uses TRBV30 and TRBJ1-2; no definite D call. From germline, CDR1 is GTSNPN and CDR2 SVGIG (reference sequence). V was cut by 0 bases and J by 8 bases, with 13 bases left in between. This CDR3 region has 13 residues. In nucleotides, the CDR3 is TGTGCCTGGAGTGTACCCAGGCCGGGGGGCTACACCTTC. Its translation: CAWSVPRPGGYTF.

The CDR3 DNA is TGTGCCAGCAGTTACTCGAAGGGAGGGGTCGTCGCTTTCTTT. Translated, it gives CASSYSKGGVVAFF. The chain carries TRBV6-5 and TRBJ1-1, with a tentative D call TRBD1 (5 bases). The V and J ends lost 0 bases and 11 bases respectively, with 16 bases between them. The CDR3 has 14 amino acids. Looked up from germline, CDR1 is MNHEY and CDR2 is SVGAGI.

The table lists this clone with a few counts. This chain uses TRBV9 with TRBJ2-7; D perhaps matches TRBD2 (5 bases). This CDR3 spans 17 amino acids. Germline V lookup: CDR1 SGDLS, CDR2 YYNGEE. Trimming stripped 2 bases from V and 2 bases from J, with 20 bases between. The CDR3 region is CASSVKPRWERPYEQYF. Here the CDR3 DNA reads TGTGCCAGCAGCGTGAAGCCCCGTTGGGAGCGGCCCTACGAGCAGTACTTC.

The chain carries TRBV7-9 and TRBJ1-6; D gene uncertain. Trimming left V 7 bases short and J 9 bases short, with 19 bases between. Germline CDR1 reads SEHNR; CDR2 reads FQNEAQ (reference sequence). This CDR3 is 15 amino acids long. CDR3 protein: CASTLTGSGLSPLHF. CDR3 nucleotide sequence: TGTGCCAGCACCCTAACCGGGTCAGGACTTTCACCCCTCCACTTT.

V is TRBV2 and J is TRBJ2-3, with 14 bases fitting TRBD2. With V trimmed by 6 bases and J by 6 bases, 8 bases remained unmatched. CDR1 is SNHLY, CDR2 FYNNEI, per germline. This CDR3 comprises 16 residues. The CDR3 sequence is CASSLRGLAGVDTQYF. CDR3 coding DNA: TGTGCCAGCAGCCTCAGGGGACTAGCGGGGGTTGATACGCAGTATTTT. Full variable domain (outside the CDR3, taken from reference TRBV2 and TRBJ2-3): EPEVTQTPSHQVTQMGQEVILRCVPISNHLYFYWYRQILGQKVEFLVSFYNNEISEKSEIFDDQFSVERPDGSNFTLKIRSTKLEDSAMYFCASSLRGLAGVDTQYFGPGTRLTVL.

This clone was observed a few times. This chain joins TRBV12-5 and TRBJ1-5, with 8 nucleotides matching TRBD1. Per germline, CDR1 LGHNT and CDR2 FRNRAP. The CDR3 covers 16 residues. Germline trimming cut 6 bases from V and 3 bases from J; bases unmatched to any gene: 10. The CDR3 is CASGPSDRAYNQPQHF. Here the CDR3 DNA reads TGTGCTAGTGGACCCTCGGACAGGGCCTACAATCAGCCCCAGCATTTT.

The chain joins TRBV7-9 to TRBJ2-2, with a tentative D call TRBD1 (6 bases). In germline, CDR1 is SEHNR, CDR2 FQNEAQ (reference sequence). The CDR3 length is 16 residues. The V end lost 4 bases, the J end lost 1 base, and 13 bases lay between the germline ends. The chain's CDR3 is CASSSGQTLNTGELFF. The DNA of the CDR3 is TGTGCCAGCAGCTCTGGACAGACTTTGAACACCGGGGAGCTGTTTTTT.